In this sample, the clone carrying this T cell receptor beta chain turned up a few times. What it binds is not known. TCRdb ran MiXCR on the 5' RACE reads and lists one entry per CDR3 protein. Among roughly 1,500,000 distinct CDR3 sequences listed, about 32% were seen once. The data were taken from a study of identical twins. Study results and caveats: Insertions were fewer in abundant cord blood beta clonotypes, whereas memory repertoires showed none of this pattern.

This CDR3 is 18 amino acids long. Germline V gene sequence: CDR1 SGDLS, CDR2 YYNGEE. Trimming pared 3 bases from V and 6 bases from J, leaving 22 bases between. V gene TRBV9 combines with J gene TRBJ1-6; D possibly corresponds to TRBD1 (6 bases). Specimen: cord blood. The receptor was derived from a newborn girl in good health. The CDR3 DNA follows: TGTGCCAGCAGCGCCCAATACGGTCAGGGGCTCTCTAATTCACCCCTCCACTTT. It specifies CASSAQYGQGLSNSPLHF.